Sequencing of this TCR beta chain was carried out in a study of T cells after yellow fever vaccination. Overall study findings and caveats: Most primary-vaccination clones reappeared after the booster (less than 98% CD4, around 88% CD8).

One entry per CDR3 protein results from TCRdb running MiXCR on the 5' RACE reads. Counted here are 610,000 or so distinct CDR3 sequences, about 12% occurring once; the ten biggest clones make up more than 13%. Germline values: CDR1 SEHNR, CDR2 FQNEAQ (reference sequence). The CDR3 spans 16 residues. V dropped 5 bases and J dropped 7; count of bases not matched to a gene: 11. This clonotype was seen more than once but under ten times. Its target is not known. The chain couples TRBV7-9 to TRBJ2-7; 13 positions agree with TRBD2. The sample was PBMCs, taken on the day of the yellow fever booster vaccination. The receptor comes from a man aged 30 to 39 who received the YFV17D yellow fever vaccine. The CDR3 reads CASSPLGLAGSGEQYF. CDR3 nucleotide sequence: TGTGCCAGCAGCCCCCTGGGACTAGCGGGATCTGGGGAGCAGTACTTC.